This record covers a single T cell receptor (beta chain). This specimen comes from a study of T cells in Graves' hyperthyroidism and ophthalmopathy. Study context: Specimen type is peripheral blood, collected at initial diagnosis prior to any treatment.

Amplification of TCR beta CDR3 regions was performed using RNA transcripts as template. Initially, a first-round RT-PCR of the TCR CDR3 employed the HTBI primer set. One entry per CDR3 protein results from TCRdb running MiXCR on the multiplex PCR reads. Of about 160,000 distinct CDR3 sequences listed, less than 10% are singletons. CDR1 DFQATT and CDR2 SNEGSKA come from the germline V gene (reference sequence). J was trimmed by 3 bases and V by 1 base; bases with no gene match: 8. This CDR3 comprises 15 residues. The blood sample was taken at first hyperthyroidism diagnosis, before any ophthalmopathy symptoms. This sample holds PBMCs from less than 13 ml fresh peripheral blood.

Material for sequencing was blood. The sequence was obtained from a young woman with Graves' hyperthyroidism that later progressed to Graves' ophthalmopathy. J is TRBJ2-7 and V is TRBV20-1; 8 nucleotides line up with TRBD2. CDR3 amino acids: CSARVVVAGHYEQYF. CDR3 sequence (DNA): TGCAGTGCTAGAGTAGTCGTAGCGGGACACTACGAGCAGTACTTC.